A selection of T cell receptor beta chains follows, all from one sample in a study of T cells after yellow fever vaccination. TCRdb reprocessed the 5' RACE reads via MiXCR and lists one record per CDR3 protein. The sample yields about 320,000 distinct CDR3 sequences, over 3.5% seen once. The material was PBMCs, obtained 15 days after the yellow fever booster vaccination. These receptors came from a young man who received the YFV17D yellow fever vaccine. CDR3s include the opening cysteine and the closing phenylalanine or tryptophan. The D gene is left open where the match is weak. Size values are once, few and many counts, or a class for expanded clones, and some rows have none.

CDR3aa: CATGTGENSPLHF
CDR3nt: TGTGCCACCGGGACAGGTGAAAATTCACCCCTCCACTTT
abundance: -
d_gene: TRBD1
v_gene: TRBV10-3
j_gene: TRBJ1-6

CDR3aa: CASRGQGSSQPQHF
CDR3nt: TGTGCCAGCAGGGGTCAGGGGAGTAGTCAGCCCCAGCATTTT
abundance: many
d_gene: -
v_gene: TRBV6-5
j_gene: TRBJ1-5

CDR3aa: CSVAWSPGPRTDTQYF
CDR3nt: TGCAGCGTTGCCTGGAGCCCCGGGCCGCGCACAGATACGCAGTATTTT
abundance: -
d_gene: -
v_gene: TRBV29-1
j_gene: TRBJ2-3

CDR3aa: CASSETGGNSPLHF
CDR3nt: TGTGCCAGCAGCGAAACAGGGGGGAATTCACCCCTCCACTTT
abundance: -
d_gene: TRBD1
v_gene: TRBV7-2
j_gene: TRBJ1-6

CDR3aa: CASSQERGPGDTQYF
CDR3nt: TGCGCCAGCAGCCAAGAGAGGGGGCCGGGGGATACGCAGTATTTT
abundance: few
d_gene: TRBD1
v_gene: TRBV4-3
j_gene: TRBJ2-3

CDR3aa: CASSLYKTGYNEQFF
CDR3nt: TGTGCCAGCAGCCTATACAAGACTGGGTACAATGAGCAGTTCTTC
abundance: few
d_gene: -
v_gene: TRBV4-2
j_gene: TRBJ2-1

CDR3aa: CASSLIGGGNEQFF
CDR3nt: TGTGCCAGCAGCTTAATAGGGGGGGGCAATGAGCAGTTCTTC
abundance: many
d_gene: -
v_gene: TRBV7-3
j_gene: TRBJ2-1

CDR3aa: CASSLMKRGSTDTQYF
CDR3nt: TGTGCCAGCAGCTTAATGAAGCGGGGGAGCACAGATACGCAGTATTTT
abundance: many
d_gene: TRBD2
v_gene: TRBV7-8
j_gene: TRBJ2-3

CDR3aa: CSASAVAGGYNEQFF
CDR3nt: TGCAGTGCTAGTGCGGTAGCGGGGGGGTACAATGAGCAGTTCTTC
abundance: -
d_gene: TRBD2
v_gene: TRBV20-1
j_gene: TRBJ2-1

CDR3aa: CASSLGWTSGNNEQFF
CDR3nt: TGCGCCAGCAGCTTGGGATGGACTAGCGGAAACAATGAGCAGTTCTTC
abundance: many
d_gene: TRBD2
v_gene: TRBV5-1
j_gene: TRBJ2-1

CDR3aa: CASSPRVEQYF
CDR3nt: TGTGCCAGCAGCCCCAGGGTCGAGCAGTACTTC
abundance: few
d_gene: -
v_gene: TRBV7-2
j_gene: TRBJ2-7

CDR3aa: CASSFYRGRDSPLHF
CDR3nt: TGTGCCAGCAGTTTCTACAGGGGGCGCGATTCACCCCTCCACTTT
abundance: few
d_gene: TRBD1
v_gene: TRBV6-5
j_gene: TRBJ1-6

CDR3aa: CASTEGGFTGNTIYF
CDR3nt: TGTGCCAGCACGGAGGGGGGATTTACAGGAAACACCATATATTTT
abundance: many
d_gene: -
v_gene: TRBV6-5
j_gene: TRBJ1-3

CDR3aa: CASSQDRGADTQYF
CDR3nt: TGTGCCAGCAGCCAGGACAGGGGAGCAGATACGCAGTATTTT
abundance: many
d_gene: TRBD1
v_gene: TRBV4-3
j_gene: TRBJ2-3

CDR3aa: CASSWRGLPDTQYF
CDR3nt: TGTGCCAGCAGTTGGCGGGGGTTACCAGATACGCAGTATTTT
abundance: many
d_gene: TRBD2
v_gene: TRBV6-5
j_gene: TRBJ2-3

CDR3aa: CSARDWTSGGFDEQFF
CDR3nt: TGCAGTGCTAGAGATTGGACTAGCGGGGGGTTTGATGAGCAGTTCTTC
abundance: -
d_gene: TRBD2
v_gene: TRBV20-1
j_gene: TRBJ2-1

CDR3aa: CASSVRQAKNTGELFF
CDR3nt: TGTGCCAGCAGCGTCCGACAGGCCAAGAACACCGGGGAGCTGTTTTTT
abundance: -
d_gene: -
v_gene: TRBV7-6
j_gene: TRBJ2-2

CDR3aa: CATSTPGQATQETQYF
CDR3nt: TGTGCCACCAGCACCCCGGGACAGGCCACCCAAGAGACCCAGTACTTC
abundance: many
d_gene: TRBD1
v_gene: TRBV15
j_gene: TRBJ2-5

CDR3aa: CSVAPRAFQDNEQFF
CDR3nt: TGCAGCGTGGCTCCCCGAGCGTTCCAAGACAATGAGCAGTTCTTC
abundance: -
d_gene: -
v_gene: TRBV29-1
j_gene: TRBJ2-1

CDR3aa: CASSSQAGGNEKLFF
CDR3nt: TGTGCCAGCAGCAGCCAAGCAGGGGGTAATGAAAAACTGTTTTTT
abundance: many
d_gene: TRBD1
v_gene: TRBV7-2
j_gene: TRBJ1-4

CDR3aa: CASSPRDRSGYSNQPQHF
CDR3nt: TGTGCCAGCAGCCCCAGGGACAGGAGTGGATATAGCAATCAGCCCCAGCATTTT
abundance: many
d_gene: TRBD1
v_gene: TRBV7-8
j_gene: TRBJ1-5

CDR3aa: CASSPRAEATEAFF
CDR3nt: TGTGCCAGCAGCCCCCGGGCAGAGGCCACTGAAGCTTTCTTT
abundance: few
d_gene: -
v_gene: TRBV14
j_gene: TRBJ1-1

CDR3aa: CASSQVGFSGNTIYF
CDR3nt: TGTGCCAGCAGCCAAGTAGGGTTCTCTGGAAACACCATATATTTT
abundance: many
d_gene: -
v_gene: TRBV14
j_gene: TRBJ1-3

CDR3aa: CASSFRGISTDTQYF
CDR3nt: TGTGCCAGCAGCTTTCGGGGAATAAGCACAGATACGCAGTATTTT
abundance: few
d_gene: -
v_gene: TRBV5-5
j_gene: TRBJ2-3

CDR3aa: CAISESPGYGYTF
CDR3nt: TGTGCCATCAGTGAGTCGCCGGGCTATGGCTACACCTTC
abundance: many
d_gene: -
v_gene: TRBV10-3
j_gene: TRBJ1-2

CDR3aa: CSVEGGPNQPQHF
CDR3nt: TGCAGCGTTGAAGGTGGGCCCAATCAGCCCCAGCATTTT
abundance: few
d_gene: -
v_gene: TRBV29-1
j_gene: TRBJ1-5

CDR3aa: CASSRYRDYGNTIYF
CDR3nt: TGCGCCAGCAGCCGCTACCGGGACTATGGAAACACCATATATTTT
abundance: few
d_gene: -
v_gene: TRBV4-1
j_gene: TRBJ1-3

CDR3aa: CASSSRISYNSPLHF
CDR3nt: TGTGCCAGCAGTTCCCGGATTTCCTATAATTCACCCCTCCACTTT
abundance: -
d_gene: -
v_gene: TRBV12-3/TRBV12-4
j_gene: TRBJ1-6

CDR3aa: CSATVPSRDRWETQYF
CDR3nt: TGCAGTGCTACCGTCCCAAGCCGGGACCGGTGGGAGACCCAGTACTTC
abundance: few
d_gene: -
v_gene: TRBV20-1
j_gene: TRBJ2-5

CDR3aa: CASSLSGSEAFF
CDR3nt: TGTGCCAGCAGTTTATCCGGGAGTGAAGCTTTCTTT
abundance: -
d_gene: -
v_gene: TRBV12-3/TRBV12-4
j_gene: TRBJ1-1

CDR3aa: CASSPGQGAHEQYF
CDR3nt: TGTGCCAGCAGCCCCGGACAGGGGGCCCACGAGCAGTACTTC
abundance: few
d_gene: TRBD1
v_gene: TRBV7-6
j_gene: TRBJ2-7

CDR3aa: CASSLDGGVYTDTQYF
CDR3nt: TGTGCCAGCAGCTTAGACGGGGGTGTGTACACAGATACGCAGTATTTT
abundance: many
d_gene: -
v_gene: TRBV7-9
j_gene: TRBJ2-3

CDR3aa: CASSIVGDSYNEQFF
CDR3nt: TGTGCCAGTAGTATAGTAGGGGACTCCTACAATGAGCAGTTCTTC
abundance: -
d_gene: -
v_gene: TRBV19
j_gene: TRBJ2-1

CDR3aa: CAISDGARGGRVADTQYF
CDR3nt: TGTGCCATCAGTGATGGGGCCCGGGGGGGCCGAGTTGCAGATACGCAGTATTTT
abundance: many
d_gene: TRBD2
v_gene: TRBV10-3
j_gene: TRBJ2-3

CDR3aa: CASSATGTGGDTQYF
CDR3nt: TGTGCCAGCAGCGCCACCGGGACAGGGGGAGATACGCAGTATTTT
abundance: many
d_gene: TRBD1
v_gene: TRBV9
j_gene: TRBJ2-3

CDR3aa: CASTFRTGAYGYTF
CDR3nt: TGTGCCAGCACCTTCCGGACAGGCGCCTATGGCTACACCTTC
abundance: -
d_gene: -
v_gene: TRBV21-1
j_gene: TRBJ1-2

CDR3aa: CASSFEGLDTQYF
CDR3nt: TGTGCCAGCAGTTTTGAGGGGCTAGATACGCAGTATTTT
abundance: many
d_gene: -
v_gene: TRBV12-3/TRBV12-4
j_gene: TRBJ2-3

CDR3aa: CASKVGETGEYIEQFF
CDR3nt: TGCGCCAGCAAGGTCGGCGAAACGGGGGAATACATCGAGCAGTTCTTC
abundance: few
d_gene: -
v_gene: TRBV4-1
j_gene: TRBJ2-1

CDR3aa: CASSPRQVSSYEQYF
CDR3nt: TGTGCCAGCAGCCCTCGACAAGTTAGCTCCTACGAGCAGTACTTC
abundance: -
d_gene: -
v_gene: TRBV12-3/TRBV12-4
j_gene: TRBJ2-7

CDR3aa: CAIAVEGTYNEQFF
CDR3nt: TGTGCCATCGCGGTGGAGGGGACCTACAATGAGCAGTTCTTC
abundance: -
d_gene: -
v_gene: TRBV6-2/TRBV6-3
j_gene: TRBJ2-1

CDR3aa: CASSLGHSGGETQYF
CDR3nt: TGTGCCAGCAGCTTGGGACATAGCGGCGGCGAGACCCAGTACTTC
abundance: few
d_gene: -
v_gene: TRBV5-6
j_gene: TRBJ2-5